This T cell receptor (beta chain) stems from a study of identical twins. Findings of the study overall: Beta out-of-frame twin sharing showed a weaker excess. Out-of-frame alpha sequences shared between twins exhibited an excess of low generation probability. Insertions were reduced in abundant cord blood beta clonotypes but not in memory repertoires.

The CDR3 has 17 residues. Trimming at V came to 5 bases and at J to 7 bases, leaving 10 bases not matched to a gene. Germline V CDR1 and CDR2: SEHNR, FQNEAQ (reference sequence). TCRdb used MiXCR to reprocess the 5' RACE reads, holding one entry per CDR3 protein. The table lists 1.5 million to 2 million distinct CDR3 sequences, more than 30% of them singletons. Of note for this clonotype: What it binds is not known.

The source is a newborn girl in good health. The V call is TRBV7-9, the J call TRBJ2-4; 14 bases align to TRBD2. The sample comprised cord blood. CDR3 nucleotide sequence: TGTGCCAGCAGCCCCCGCTCCGGGACTAGCGGGAGTAACATTCAGTACTTC. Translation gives CASSPRSGTSGSNIQYF.